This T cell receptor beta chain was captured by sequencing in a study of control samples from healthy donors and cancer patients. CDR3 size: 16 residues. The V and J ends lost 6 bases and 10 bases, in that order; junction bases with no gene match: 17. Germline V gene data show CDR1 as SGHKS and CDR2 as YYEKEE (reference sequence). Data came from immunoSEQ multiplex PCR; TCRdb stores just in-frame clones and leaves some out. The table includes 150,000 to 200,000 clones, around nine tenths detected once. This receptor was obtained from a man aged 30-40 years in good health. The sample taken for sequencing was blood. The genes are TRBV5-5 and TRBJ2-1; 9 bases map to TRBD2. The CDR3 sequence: CASTNRPSGKGNEQFF. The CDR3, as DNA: TGTGCCAGCACCAATCGGCCTAGCGGGAAAGGTAACGAGCAGTTCTTC.